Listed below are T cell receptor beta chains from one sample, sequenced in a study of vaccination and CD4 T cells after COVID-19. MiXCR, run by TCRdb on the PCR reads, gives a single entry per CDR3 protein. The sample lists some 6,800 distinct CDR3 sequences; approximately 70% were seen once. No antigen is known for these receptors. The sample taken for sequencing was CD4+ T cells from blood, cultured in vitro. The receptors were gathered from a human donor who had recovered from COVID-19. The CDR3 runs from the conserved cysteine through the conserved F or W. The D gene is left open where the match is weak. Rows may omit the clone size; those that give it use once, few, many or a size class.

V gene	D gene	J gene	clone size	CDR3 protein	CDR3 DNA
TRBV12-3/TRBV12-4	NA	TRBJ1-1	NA	CASSFRRDTEAFF	TGTGCCAGCAGTTTCCGACGGGACACTGAAGCTTTCTTT
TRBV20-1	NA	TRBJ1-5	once	CSAYRGPNQPQHF	TGCAGTGCGTACAGAGGTCCGAATCAGCCCCAGCATTTT
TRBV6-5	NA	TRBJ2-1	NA	CASSYSPAAPYNEQFF	TGTGCCAGCAGTTACTCTCCAGCGGCACCCTACAATGAGCAGTTCTTC
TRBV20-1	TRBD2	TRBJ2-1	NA	CSAVRSGGEQFF	TGCAGTGCGGTTCGGAGCGGGGGTGAGCAGTTCTTC
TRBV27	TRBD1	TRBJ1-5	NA	CASSPLNRGRNQPQHF	TGTGCCAGCAGTCCCCTAAACAGGGGCCGAAATCAGCCCCAGCATTTT
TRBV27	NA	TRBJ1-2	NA	CASSNQDRPYGYTF	TGTGCCAGCAGCAACCAGGACAGACCTTATGGCTACACCTTC
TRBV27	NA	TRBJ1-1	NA	CASSLSVGQPEAFF	TGTGCCAGCAGTTTATCTGTCGGGCAGCCCGAAGCTTTCTTT
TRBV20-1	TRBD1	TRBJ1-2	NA	CSDTSGTVGYTF	TGCAGTGACACCTCCGGGACAGTGGGCTACACCTTC
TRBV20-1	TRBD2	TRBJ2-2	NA	CSAISGRGNGELFF	TGCAGTGCCATTAGCGGGAGAGGGAACGGGGAGCTGTTTTTT
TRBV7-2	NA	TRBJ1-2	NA	CASSLVQGIDGYTF	TGTGCCAGCAGCTTAGTCCAGGGGATAGATGGCTACACCTTC
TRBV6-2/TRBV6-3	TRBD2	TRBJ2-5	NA	CASSYPGGRETQYF	TGTGCCAGCAGTTATCCGGGAGGTCGGGAGACCCAGTACTTC
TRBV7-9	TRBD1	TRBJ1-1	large	CASSSRGHAEAFF	TGTGCCAGCAGCTCCAGGGGGCACGCTGAAGCTTTCTTT
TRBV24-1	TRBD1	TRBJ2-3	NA	CATSDWAGGSGTDTQYF	TGTGCCACCAGTGATTGGGCAGGGGGTAGCGGCACAGATACGCAGTATTTT
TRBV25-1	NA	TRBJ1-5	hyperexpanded	CASSDSRSNQPQHF	TGTGCCAGCAGTGACAGTAGGAGCAATCAGCCCCAGCATTTT
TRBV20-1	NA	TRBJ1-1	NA	CSARANRVTEAFF	TGCAGTGCTAGAGCCAACAGGGTCACTGAAGCTTTCTTT
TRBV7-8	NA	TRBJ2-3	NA	CASSLGPPDTQYF	TGTGCCAGCAGCTTAGGACCCCCTGATACGCAGTATTTT
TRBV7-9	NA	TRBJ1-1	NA	CASSDFAGTEAFF	TGTGCCAGCAGCGATTTCGCGGGAACTGAAGCTTTCTTT
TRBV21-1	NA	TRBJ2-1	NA	CASSNGTWGLYNEQFF	TGTGCCAGCAGCAACGGGACCTGGGGCCTTTACAATGAGCAGTTCTTC
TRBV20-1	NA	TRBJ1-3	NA	CSARDSGSASGNTIYF	TGCAGTGCTAGAGATTCGGGGTCGGCCTCTGGAAACACCATATATTTT
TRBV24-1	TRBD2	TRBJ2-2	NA	CATRGGLAGTGELFF	TGTGCCACCAGAGGCGGACTAGCGGGCACCGGGGAGCTGTTTTTT
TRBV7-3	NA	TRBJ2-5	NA	CASSPGTSRTQYF	TGTGCCAGCAGCCCGGGGACCTCCAGGACCCAGTACTTC
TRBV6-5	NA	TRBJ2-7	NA	CASSYRAWGEYEQYF	TGTGCCAGCAGTTATCGGGCATGGGGGGAGTACGAGCAGTACTTC
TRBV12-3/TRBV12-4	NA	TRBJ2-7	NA	CASSFRNAFYEQYF	TGTGCCAGCAGTTTTCGGAATGCGTTCTACGAGCAGTACTTC
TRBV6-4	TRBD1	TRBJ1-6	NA	CASSGQGNSPLHF	TGTGCCAGCAGTGGACAGGGCAATTCACCCCTCCACTTT